This entry is about one T cell receptor (beta chain). The antigen remains undetermined. The entry originates in a study of T cell responses to AZD1222 COVID-19 vaccine. The study's findings and limits: In a largely white British group with more females than males, clonal diversity was possibly underestimated. Regions 160-218 and 743-854 held dominance among vaccine-associated CD4 TCRs, which spanned spike. Two AZD1222 administrations were followed by greater Spike-specific TCR breadth and depth.

The table came from immunoSEQ multiplex PCR; TCRdb's copy has only in-frame clones and leaves some out. Here the sample spans under 200,000 clones, about 90% being singletons. The germline V and J ends were trimmed by 1 base and 0 bases, with 7 bases remaining between them. There are 16 residues in the CDR3. From germline, CDR1 is SGHDN and CDR2 FVKESK. Sequenced here: peripheral blood, sampled 28 days after the second AZD1222 dose. The receptor was derived from an adult who received the AZD1222 COVID-19 vaccine. The J gene is TRBJ2-6, the V gene TRBV14; unclear D gene. CDR3 amino acids: CASSQVRASGANVLTF. The CDR3 nucleotides are TGTGCCAGCAGCCAAGTTCGGGCCTCTGGGGCCAACGTCCTGACTTTC.